This entry is about one T cell receptor beta chain. Antigen: not known. This entry is derived from a study of OX40 agonist ivuxolimab in advanced cancers. At the level of the study: The patients' treatment was ivuxolimab, an agonistic anti-OX40 (CD134) antibody. Enrollees could have had prior anti-PD-1, anti-PD-L1 or anti-CTLA-4 therapy, which 30% to 50% had received. Study conclusions and caveats: By week 6 at 0.1 to 3.0 mg/kg, blood CD4+ and CD8+ T cells had expanded clonally.

The V and J ends lost 1 base and 0 bases respectively, with 13 bases between them. Germline CDR1 and CDR2: SGHDN and FVKESK. The CDR3 loop spans 17 amino acids. Assay: immunoSEQ multiplex PCR; the TCRdb copy retains only in-frame clones and omits some. This table holds 80,000 to 95,000 clones, around 92% found once. The TCR was taken from an adult with an advanced solid tumor such as melanoma, head and neck, liver or kidney cancer. The source was CD4+ or CD8+ T cells sorted from blood, collected in a trial of the OX40 agonist ivuxolimab. This chain links TRBV14 with TRBJ2-1; D uncertain. CDR3 coding DNA: TGTGCCAGCAGCCAAGGGCTGATTAGCAGCTCCTACAATGAGCAGTTCTTC. It translates to CASSQGLISSSYNEQFF.